Below, one TCR beta chain is given with its context. Its antigen is as yet unknown. The data belong to a study of cytomegalovirus exposure and HLA in healthy donors. Study-wide points: Association of a missense DCLRE1C variant with TCR beta V- and J-gene trimming was reported in a later analysis. Earlier analysis yielded a pattern in which most TCR beta V segments were productive about 87% or about 30% of the time. Compared with the roughly 700-donor mean, an Asian-associated ancestry cluster reportedly had fewer N-insertions, according to a later analysis.

PCR primers comprised 60 Vbeta and 13 Jbeta primers. The table came from immunoSEQ multiplex PCR; TCRdb's copy has only in-frame clones and leaves some out. The sample contains approximately 130,000 clones, around 81% of which appear only once. The CDR3 runs to 16 residues. The junction had 4 bases not matched to a gene; V was cut back by 0 bases and J by 4 bases. CDR1 is LGHNA and CDR2 is YSLEER in the germline V gene. Sequencing was performed on PBMCs. The origin of this receptor is a woman in her forties in good health and CMV-seronegative. The V and J genes are TRBV4-3 and TRBJ2-1; 9 nucleotides line up with TRBD2. CDR3 sequence: CASSQDSLAGYNEQFF. CDR3 nucleotides: TGCGCCAGCAGCCAAGATTCCCTAGCGGGGTACAATGAGCAGTTCTTC.